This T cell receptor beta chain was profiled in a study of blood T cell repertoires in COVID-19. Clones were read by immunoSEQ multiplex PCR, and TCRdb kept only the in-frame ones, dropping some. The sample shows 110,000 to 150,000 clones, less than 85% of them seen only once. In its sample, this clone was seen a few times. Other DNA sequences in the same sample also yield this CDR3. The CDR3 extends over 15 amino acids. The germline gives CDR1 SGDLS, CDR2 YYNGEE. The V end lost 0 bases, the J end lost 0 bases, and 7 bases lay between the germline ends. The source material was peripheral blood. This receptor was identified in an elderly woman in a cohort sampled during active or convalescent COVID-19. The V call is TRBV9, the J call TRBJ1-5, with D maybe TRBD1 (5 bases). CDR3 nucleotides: TGTGCCAGCAGCGTAGGGGGCTATAGCAATCAGCCCCAGCATTTT. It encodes CASSVGGYSNQPQHF.